The 13 T cell receptor beta chains below were found in one sample sequenced in a study of T cell repertoires in cytomegalovirus infection. TCRdb used MiXCR to reprocess the reads, holding one entry per CDR3 protein. Of fewer than 200,000 distinct CDR3 sequences listed, about 21% are singletons. The sample comprised PBMCs. These receptors originate from a human donor in good health (CMV status not recorded). Some clones in this sample may be carry-over from other donors' samples.

This clonotype occurred many times. This chain connects TRBV5-1 to TRBJ1-1; 8 bases fit TRBD1. This CDR3 comprises 15 residues. The trim removed 0 bases at V and 1 base at J, leaving 2 bases unmatched. Per the germline V gene, CDR1 is SGHRS and CDR2 is YFSETQ. The CDR3 DNA sequence: TGCGCCAGCAGCTTGGCCGGGACAGGGAACACTGAAGCTTTCTTT. Translating it yields CASSLAGTGNTEAFF.

This clonotype was observed at least ten times. The chain joins TRBV5-4 to TRBJ2-7; D possibly matches TRBD1 or TRBD2 (5 bases each). This CDR3 is built from 14 residues. Germline V CDR1 and CDR2: SGHNT, YYREEE (reference sequence). V was clipped by 4 bases and J by 2 bases, with 13 bases between them. As DNA, the CDR3 is TGTGCCAGCAGCCCGCGTGAGGGACCCTACGAGCAGTACTTC. It is translated as CASSPREGPYEQYF.

This clonotype was counted ten times or more. The chain recombines TRBV7-2 with TRBJ1-2; 10 nucleotides agree with TRBD1. J was trimmed by 4 bases and V by 4 bases; bases with no gene match: 9. The CDR3 spans 16 residues. Germline V gene sequence: CDR1 SGHTA, CDR2 FQGNSA. This chain's CDR3 is CASSSPTGGLFYGYTF. CDR3 nucleotide sequence: TGTGCCAGCAGCTCGCCGACAGGGGGCCTATTCTATGGCTACACCTTC.

This clonotype was counted only a few times. This chain connects TRBV19 to TRBJ2-7, with TRBD2 matching over 11 bases. Germline V gene data show CDR1 as LNHDA and CDR2 as SQIVND (reference sequence). The CDR3 has 15 residues. The V and J ends lost 4 bases and 1 base, in that order; junction bases with no gene match: 3. The CDR3 DNA reads TGTGCCAGTAGTACCCTAGCGGGAGGATCCTACGAGCAGTACTTC. It translates to CASSTLAGGSYEQYF.

This chain connects TRBV28 to TRBJ1-5; TRBD1 aligns across 8 bases. Germline V gives CDR1 MDHEN, CDR2 SYDVKM. V lost 3 bases to trimming and J lost 1 base; unmatched junction nucleotides: 8. CDR3 length: 17 residues. CDR3 nucleotide sequence: TGTGCCAGCAGTTTGATTCAGGGGGCGTTCAGCAATCAGCCCCAGCATTTT. It yields the protein CASSLIQGAFSNQPQHF.

Points on this clonotype: Its ends do not fully match the called genes, so a read error is possible. The rearrangement uses TRBV7-3 and TRBJ2-3; TRBD1 matches 11 bases. Germline lookup yields CDR1 SGHTA and CDR2 FQGTGA. The length of the CDR3 is 14 residues. CDR3 DNA: TGTGCCAGCAGACGGACAGGGGGCGCAGATACGGAGTATTTT. Encoded protein: CASRRTGGADTEYF.

This clonotype has only a few counts. The chain carries TRBV20-1 and TRBJ1-6; 9 nucleotides match TRBD1. J was trimmed by 7 bases and V by 4 bases; bases with no gene match: 5. The CDR3 has 14 amino acids. Germline V gene data show CDR1 as DFQATT and CDR2 as SNEGSKA (reference sequence). The CDR3: CSATGQGPNSPLHF. The DNA of the CDR3 is TGCAGTGCTACCGGACAGGGGCCGAATTCACCCCTCCACTTT.

This clonotype was seen repeatedly, ten times or more. The chain joins TRBV7-2 to TRBJ1-2; possibly TRBD1 for D (6 bases). V lost 4 bases and J 4 bases, leaving 19 bases between the germline ends. This CDR3 has 16 residues. Germline V gives CDR1 SGHTA, CDR2 FQGNSA. The CDR3 region is CASSSTVGGPGYGYTF. CDR3 sequence (DNA): TGTGCCAGCAGCTCTACCGTGGGGGGGCCGGGCTATGGCTACACCTTC. The full variable domain, rest sourced from reference TRBV7-2 and TRBJ1-2, is GAGVSQSPSNKVTEKGKDVELRCDPISGHTALYWYRQSLGQGLEFLIYFQGNSAPDKSGLPSDRFSAERTGGSVSTLTIQRTQQEDSAVYLCASSSTVGGPGYGYTFGSGTRLTVV.

At least ten counts were recorded for this clonotype. The J gene is TRBJ2-1, the V gene TRBV11-2, with 8 bases that match TRBD1. CDR1 and CDR2 (germline): SGHAT, FQNNGV. J gave up 1 base and V 4 bases, and 15 bases lay outside the gene matches. This CDR3 comprises 19 residues. CDR3 nucleotide sequence: TGTGCCAGCAGCTGGACCGGAGGACAGGGTTCGAAGTCCTACAATGAGCAGTTCTTC. Its translation is CASSWTGGQGSKSYNEQFF.

This clonotype was seen more than once but under ten times. The chain couples TRBV7-9 to TRBJ1-2; the D gene is possibly TRBD1 (5 bases). Germline V gene sequence: CDR1 SEHNR, CDR2 FQNEAQ (reference sequence). The CDR3 is made up of 14 amino acids. V shed 5 bases and J shed 5 bases, with 15 bases lying between them. CDR3 protein: CASSRRQGFYGYTF. The CDR3 bases are TGTGCCAGCAGCAGGCGGCAGGGTTTTTATGGCTACACCTTC.

This clonotype was counted ten times or more. V gene TRBV7-9 combines with J gene TRBJ1-1; D gene unclear. V lost 1 base and J 4 bases, leaving 13 bases between the germline ends. The CDR3 sequence is 15 residues long. Germline-derived CDR1 and CDR2 are SEHNR and FQNEAQ (reference sequence). The CDR3 is CASSLERGRSTEAFF. CDR3 coding DNA: TGTGCCAGCAGCTTAGAAAGAGGACGTAGCACTGAAGCTTTCTTT.

There are a few counts of this clonotype. The genes are TRBV6-6 and TRBJ1-2; TRBD1 agrees at 7 bases. V shed 4 bases, J shed 0 bases, and the junction held 8 bases outside the gene matches. Germline-derived CDR1 and CDR2 are MNHNY and SVGAGI (reference sequence). The CDR3 is 16 amino acids. CDR3 coding DNA: TGTGCCAGCAGTTCCGGCGGACAGGAGACTAACTATGGCTACACCTTC. Translating it yields CASSSGGQETNYGYTF.

Points on this clonotype: The junction departs from the called germline gene at one end, perhaps through a read error. The CDR3 DNA is TGTGCCTGCAGCATCGGGACTAGCGGGAGTTCAGCTGAGCAGTTCTTC. Translated: CACSIGTSGSSAEQFF. The chain employs TRBV7-3 and TRBJ2-1; 14 positions match TRBD2. The CDR3 is made up of 16 amino acids. Germline CDR1 SGHTA, CDR2 FQGTGA.